This TCR beta chain was identified during a study of blood T cell repertoires in COVID-19. Some clones are missing from TCRdb's copy, which holds only in-frame ones; the method was immunoSEQ multiplex PCR. The top ten clones hold more than 10% of a sample with 93,000 or so clones, around 84% of them seen once. V dropped 1 base and J dropped 5; count of bases not matched to a gene: 4. Germline CDR1 SGHVS, CDR2 FQNEAQ. The CDR3 runs to 14 residues. This clonotype originated in a human donor in a cohort sampled during active COVID-19. The sample consisted of peripheral blood. The V and J genes are TRBV7-8 and TRBJ2-5, with 7 bases lining up with TRBD1. Here the CDR3 DNA reads TGTGCCAGCAGCTTAGTCGACAGGGAGGAGACCCAGTACTTC. Translation gives CASSLVDREETQYF.